This T cell receptor beta chain was recorded in a study of identical twins. In germline, CDR1 is SGHRS, CDR2 YFSETQ. The V segment lost 2 bases and the J segment 4 bases; nucleotides outside the gene matches: 3. The CDR3 has 14 residues. With respect to this clonotype: Its antigen is unknown.

The study, taken as a whole, reports: Beta out-of-frame twin sharing showed a weaker excess. Carriage of fewer insertions was seen in abundant cord blood beta clonotypes, whereas memory repertoires showed none.

Template switching introduced a universal primer site, and the cDNA bore unique molecular identifiers. TCRdb independently ran MiXCR on the 5' RACE reads; one entry per CDR3 protein. This sample yields 400,000 to 500,000 distinct CDR3 sequences, of which more than 13% are seen a single time; around 0.98% belongs to the top ten. Another study also made use of these data, one on yellow fever vaccine responses in identical twins.

The sequenced sample consisted of CD4+ T cells sorted from blood. This chain links TRBV5-1 with TRBJ1-5; 7 nucleotides align to TRBD1. The receptor was isolated from a woman aged 18-35 years in good health. Here the CDR3 DNA reads TGCGCCAGCAGCTTAACAGGGGAGAATCAGCCCCAGCATTTT. Amino acids: CASSLTGENQPQHF.